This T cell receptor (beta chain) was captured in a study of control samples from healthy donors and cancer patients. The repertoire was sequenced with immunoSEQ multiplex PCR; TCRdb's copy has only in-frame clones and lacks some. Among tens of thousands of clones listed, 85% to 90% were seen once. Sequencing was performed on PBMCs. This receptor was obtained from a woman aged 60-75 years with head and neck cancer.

As DNA, the CDR3 is TGTGCCAGCAGCTTAGGTCTGTACACCGGGGAGCTGTTTTTT. Amino acid sequence: CASSLGLYTGELFF. The chain combines TRBV11-3 with TRBJ2-2; no definite D call. The CDR3 is 14 residues long. Germline-derived CDR1 and CDR2 are SGHNT and YENEEA. Between the trimmed V and J ends, which lost 1 base and 3 bases, there was a span of 6 bases.